The present T cell receptor (beta chain) was sequenced within a study of shared clonotypes between healthy human individuals. Note on this clone: Its specificity is unknown.

The study, taken as a whole, reports: Across subsets, estimated richness was generally greater for naive than for memory populations.

A CD45RA+ naive subset and a CD45RA-negative memory subset were split from CD4+ cells. Genomic DNA from each subset was divided evenly over several immunoSEQ plates. Assay: immunoSEQ multiplex PCR; the TCRdb copy retains only in-frame clones and omits some. This sample has a few hundred thousand clones, with 74% found just once. From germline, CDR1 is MNHEY and CDR2 SVGAGI. This CDR3 comprises 14 residues. Trimming took off 5 bases at V and 2 bases at J, with 12 bases between the two ends. The sequenced material came from memory CD4+ T cells sorted from blood. The subset denotes: CD45RA-negative fraction. The rearrangement links TRBV6-5 to TRBJ2-5, with D possibly called TRBD1 or TRBD2 (6 bases each). This TCR was sampled from a man aged 30 to 39 in good health. CDR3 sequence reads: CASSPWGAQETQYF. CDR3 in DNA: TGTGCCAGCAGTCCATGGGGGGCACAAGAGACCCAGTACTTC.